Each of the 10 T cell receptor beta chains below was sequenced from the same sample in a study of blood T cells in healthy people across ages. A second PCR of about 7 to 12 cycles used a sample-barcoded 5' primer and a J-beta primer mix. In TCRdb, the 5' RACE reads were re-called with MiXCR into one record per CDR3 protein. The data hold fewer than 950,000 distinct CDR3 sequences, with about 53% observed a single time. Sequenced sample: blood. These receptors were obtained from a man older than 75 in good health.

The rearrangement joins TRBV12-3 or TRBV12-4 to TRBJ2-5, with D possibly TRBD1 on 5 matching bases. Trimming left V 3 bases short and J 2 bases short, with 13 bases between. The CDR3 runs to 15 residues. CDR3 region: CASSFLGVGQETQYF. The CDR3 coding sequence is TGTGCCAGCAGTTTTTTAGGGGTGGGTCAAGAGACCCAGTACTTC.

V and J are TRBV9 and TRBJ2-7; TRBD1 is a possible D gene (5 bases). Trimming took off 4 bases at V and 0 bases at J, with 14 bases between the two ends. The CDR3 is 15 residues long. The germline gives CDR1 SGDLS, CDR2 YYNGEE. CDR3 DNA sequence: TGTGCCAGCAGCCCAGGGAACAGGCACTCCTACGAGCAGTACTTC. This encodes CASSPGNRHSYEQYF. Using reference TRBV9 and TRBJ2-7 for the parts outside the CDR3, the full variable domain is DSGVTQTPKHLITATGQRVTLRCSPRSGDLSVYWYQQSLDQGLQFLIQYYNGEERAKGNILERFSAQQFPDLHSELNLSSLELGDSALYFCASSPGNRHSYEQYFGPGTRLTVT.

V gene TRBV5-1 combines with J gene TRBJ2-7, with 8 bases lining up with TRBD1. The CDR3 runs to 17 residues. Per the germline V gene, CDR1 is SGHRS and CDR2 is YFSETQ. V lost 0 bases and J lost 6; bases outside the gene matches: 14. This chain's CDR3 is CASSLGYSGTGDSEQYF. The CDR3 DNA reads TGCGCCAGCAGCTTGGGATACTCCGGGACAGGCGACTCCGAGCAGTACTTC. Looking up the rest from reference TRBV5-1 and TRBJ2-7 gives the full variable domain: KAGVTQTPRYLIKTRGQQVTLSCSPISGHRSVSWYQQTPGQGLQFLFEYFSETQRNKGNFPGRFSGRQFSNSRSEMNVSTLELGDSALYLCASSLGYSGTGDSEQYFGPGTRLTVT.

This chain uses TRBV20-1 with TRBJ2-4; 8 bases agree with TRBD1. The last part of the DNA fits TRBJ2-7 better; the J call may be wrong. This CDR3 comprises 12 residues. CDR1 and CDR2 (germline): DFQATT, SNEGSKA (reference sequence). This CDR3 reads CSAKSGGHEQYF. CDR3 nucleotides: TGCAGTGCTAAGTCAGGGGGCCACGAGCAGTACTTC.

On this clonotype itself: This clone may be a read error of a much larger clone one base away. The rearrangement links TRBV20-1 to TRBJ2-3; no clear D. Trimming stripped 4 bases from V and 2 bases from J, with 1 base between. CDR3 length: 10 residues. Looked up from germline, CDR1 is DFQATT and CDR2 is SNEGSKA (reference sequence). Written as DNA, the CDR3 is TGCAGTGCTACCACAGATACGCAGTATTTT. The encoded protein is CSATTDTQYF.

V gene TRBV11-2 combines with J gene TRBJ2-1, with unresolved D. Germline V gene sequence: CDR1 SGHAT, CDR2 FQNNGV. The V end was cut by 3 bases, the J end by 9 bases, with 21 bases between. The CDR3 contains 16 residues. For the CDR3, the DNA is TGTGCCAGCAGCTTTCGTCCTGACTGGGGTTTAGGTGAGCAGTTCTTC. This codes for CASSFRPDWGLGEQFF.

This rearrangement joins TRBV29-1 to TRBJ2-3, with 9 bases fitting TRBD2. Germline CDR1 is SQVTM and CDR2 is ANQGSEA. V was clipped by 5 bases and J by 5 bases; unmatched bases: 5. CDR3 length equals 13 residues. Here the CDR3 reads CSVLTSGRDTQYF. CDR3 nucleotide sequence: TGCAGCGTTTTGACTAGCGGAAGAGATACGCAGTATTTT.

This CDR3 is CASRRGDIGPGEQYF. In DNA, the CDR3 is TGTGCCAGCCGAAGAGGGGACATCGGGCCAGGGGAGCAGTACTTC. This chain joins TRBV6-5 and TRBJ2-4, with D possibly being TRBD1 (6 bases). The CDR3 spans 15 residues. Looked up from germline, CDR1 is MNHEY and CDR2 is SVGAGI. V shed 8 bases and J shed 13 bases, with 27 bases lying between them.

The sample holds many counts of this clonotype. The chain has TRBV12-3 or TRBV12-4 and TRBJ1-2; D is ambiguous. V was cut by 4 bases and J by 4 bases, with 4 bases left in between. This CDR3 comprises 11 residues. CDR3 nucleotide sequence: TGTGCCAGCAGTTCCGGCTATGGCTACACCTTC. The encoded protein is CASSSGYGYTF.

The rearrangement joins TRBV29-1 to TRBJ2-1, with D unclear. The length of the CDR3 is 11 residues. The V gene lost 4 bases and the J gene lost 9 bases, with 10 bases spanning the gap. The germline gives CDR1 SQVTM, CDR2 ANQGSEA. The CDR3 nucleotides read TGCAGCGTTGCGCTTATTCCTGAGCAGTTCTTC. As protein: CSVALIPEQFF.